The T cell receptor beta chain described here comes from a study of cytomegalovirus exposure and HLA in healthy donors. At the level of the study: The study placed around 80% of its 350 to 400 genotyped donors in the Caucasian-associated ancestry cluster.

Comments on this clone: Its target is unknown.

PCR used 60 Vbeta primers and 13 Jbeta primers. Per the authors' pipeline: As a later analysis found, there were tens of millions of unique TCR beta chains, of which roughly 11 million were shared. TCRdb keeps only in-frame clones here, not all; method: immunoSEQ multiplex PCR. V and J calls and clone size are as listed in that table; D and trimming were resolved from the DNA. The sample includes about 120,000 clones, about 76% of them seen just once. Findings and caveats of the study: Links to common viral pathogens appeared, in a later analysis, for several of the most significant clusters.

Germline CDR1 is LGHNT and CDR2 is FRNRAP. Trimming removed 7 bases from V and 4 bases from J, with 10 bases in between. The CDR3 consists of 12 residues. The specimen sequenced was PBMCs. The TCR originated in a woman aged 35 to 49 in good health and CMV-seropositive. This chain connects TRBV12-5 to TRBJ1-1, with unresolved D. The chain's CDR3 is CASARARTEAFF. The DNA for the CDR3 is TGTGCTAGTGCCCGAGCCCGCACTGAAGCTTTCTTT.